The next 29 T cell receptor beta chains were all read from a single sample in a study of control samples from healthy donors and cancer patients. This table comes from immunoSEQ multiplex PCR, and its TCRdb copy is limited to in-frame clones, with some not included. The repertoire holds 100,000 to 150,000 clones, around 92% seen once, with under 0.7% in the top ten. The sample consisted of PBMCs. Receptors originate from a man of 80 years or more with head and neck cancer.

This chain joins TRBV7-6 and TRBJ1-2; no firm D call. Trimming took 1 base from V and 4 from J, leaving 7 bases between them. CDR1 is SGHVS and CDR2 is FNYEAQ in the germline V gene. The CDR3 length is 13 residues. CDR3 amino acids: CASSLGVSYGYTF. In DNA, the CDR3 is TGTGCCAGCAGCTTAGGAGTCAGCTATGGCTACACCTTC.

The V gene is TRBV6-1, the J gene TRBJ1-6; D call uncertain. Trimming removed 1 base from V and 5 bases from J, with 3 bases in between. The CDR3 has 13 amino acids. Looked up from germline, CDR1 is MNHNS and CDR2 is SASEGT. The CDR3 DNA reads as TGTGCCAGCAGTGAAGTCAATAATTCACCCCTCCACTTT. Protein: CASSEVNNSPLHF.

This chain links TRBV9 with TRBJ2-3; D not resolved. V was shortened by 0 bases and J by 3 bases, with 8 bases between the two germline ends. The CDR3 runs 14 residues. From germline, CDR1 is SGDLS and CDR2 YYNGEE. CDR3 amino acids: CASSVGRNTDTQYF. For the CDR3, the DNA is TGTGCCAGCAGCGTAGGACGGAATACAGATACGCAGTATTTT.

The chain combines TRBV2 with TRBJ2-7; D remains ambiguous. V shed 1 base and J shed 0 bases, with 10 bases lying between them. The germline CDR1 and CDR2 sequences are SNHLY and FYNNEI. This CDR3 spans 15 amino acids. In DNA, the CDR3 is TGTGCCAGCAGTGAAGGGGCACGCAGCTCCTACGAGCAGTACTTC. Translating gives CASSEGARSSYEQYF.

The CDR3 DNA sequence: TGTGCCAGCAGCCAGGTGAGCTACGAGCAGTACTTC. Translation: CASSQVSYEQYF. The rearrangement links TRBV11-2 to TRBJ2-7; D remains unclear. From germline, CDR1 is SGHAT and CDR2 FQNNGV. V lost 5 bases, J lost 3 bases, and 8 bases lay in between. The CDR3 contains 12 residues.

The chain has TRBV3-1 (or the pseudogene TRBV3-2) and TRBJ1-6; D possibly corresponds to TRBD1 (6 bases). Germline V CDR1 and CDR2: LGHDT, YNNKEL (reference sequence). This CDR3 is built from 15 residues. The V gene lost 6 bases and the J gene lost 2 bases, with 11 bases spanning the gap. This CDR3 reads CASRPQGTYNSPLHF. The CDR3 bases are TGTGCCAGCAGGCCTCAGGGGACCTATAATTCACCCCTCCACTTT.

The chain employs TRBV3-1 (or the pseudogene TRBV3-2) and TRBJ2-3; TRBD2 matches at 11 bases. From germline, CDR1 is LGHDT and CDR2 YNNKEL (reference sequence). With V trimmed by 4 bases and J by 2 bases, 5 bases remained unmatched. The length of the CDR3 is 16 residues. The CDR3 DNA reads as TGTGCCAGCAGCCTTAGACTAGCGGGGCTCACAGATACGCAGTATTTT. Translation gives CASSLRLAGLTDTQYF.

This rearrangement joins TRBV12-3 or TRBV12-4 to TRBJ2-3, with D tentatively TRBD2 (5 bases). The CDR3 sequence is 12 residues long. Trimming cost V 6 bases and J 6 bases, with 10 bases left between them. The DNA of the CDR3 is TGTGCCAGCAGCCCGGGGTGGGATACGCAGTATTTT. Its translation is CASSPGWDTQYF.

The chain is built from TRBV3-1 (or the pseudogene TRBV3-2) and TRBJ2-2, with TRBD2 matching 11 bases. The CDR3 extends over 16 amino acids. J gave up 3 bases and V 4 bases, and 4 bases lay outside the gene matches. Germline-derived CDR1 and CDR2 are LGHDT and YNNKEL (reference sequence). The CDR3 DNA reads TGTGCCAGCAGCCCCCGGACTAGCGGGTACACCGGGGAGCTGTTTTTT. Protein sequence: CASSPRTSGYTGELFF.

This clone was found a few times. The chain links TRBV3-1 (or the pseudogene TRBV3-2) to TRBJ2-2; D unclear. The V gene's germline CDR1 is LGHDT and CDR2 YNNKEL (reference sequence). The V and J ends lost 1 base and 0 bases respectively, with 9 bases between them. There are 16 residues in the CDR3. CDR3 sequence reads: CASSQGPGTNTGELFF. As DNA, the CDR3 is TGTGCCAGCAGCCAAGGACCGGGTACGAACACCGGGGAGCTGTTTTTT.

This chain links TRBV25-1 with TRBJ1-1, with D maybe TRBD1 (5 bases). Between the trimmed V and J ends, which lost 0 bases and 2 bases, there was a span of 7 bases. The V gene's germline CDR1 is MGHDK and CDR2 SYGVNS. The CDR3 is 14 amino acids. CDR3 DNA: TGTGCCAGCAGTGAATATGGGGCCAACACTGAAGCTTTCTTT. This translates into CASSEYGANTEAFF.

The chain has TRBV5-6 and TRBJ1-6; no clear D gene. V was trimmed by 0 bases and J by 5 bases, leaving 9 bases between them. Germline V gives CDR1 SGHDT, CDR2 YYEEEE. This CDR3 is built from 15 residues. The CDR3 coding sequence is TGTGCCAGCAGCTTGGAGCTACGGGATAATTCACCCCTCCACTTT. Protein sequence: CASSLELRDNSPLHF.

CDR3 in DNA: TGTGCCAGCAGCCCTCGGGTTGTGGGCAATGAGCAGTTCTTC. Its protein is CASSPRVVGNEQFF. The V and J genes are TRBV11-2 and TRBJ2-1; D remains unclear. The germline gives CDR1 SGHAT, CDR2 FQNNGV. Trimming pared 5 bases from V and 6 bases from J, leaving 14 bases between. The CDR3 contains 14 residues. Full variable domain (rest looked up from reference TRBV11-2 and TRBJ2-1): EAGVAQSPRYKIIEKRQSVAFWCNPISGHATLYWYQQILGQGPKLLIQFQNNGVVDDSQLPKDRFSAERLKGVDSTLKIQPAKLEDSAVYLCASSPRVVGNEQFFGPGTRLTVL.

V and J are TRBV7-2 and TRBJ2-7; 9 bases fit TRBD2. Germline CDR1 is SGHTA and CDR2 is FQGNSA. CDR3 length: 15 residues. V shed 0 bases, J shed 9 bases, and the junction held 9 bases outside the gene matches. CDR3 protein: CASSLASSGALGQYF. The CDR3 region has the DNA TGTGCCAGCAGCTTAGCGTCTAGCGGGGCTCTCGGGCAGTACTTC.

The chain uses TRBV19 and TRBJ1-3, with D possibly being TRBD1 (6 bases). CDR1 is LNHDA, CDR2 SQIVND, per germline (reference sequence). The CDR3 extends over 17 amino acids. Trimming left V 8 bases short and J 0 bases short, with 20 bases between. CDR3 nucleotides: TGTGCCAGTGGCATCCCCCCGACAGGAGCCTCTGGAAACACCATATATTTT. Protein: CASGIPPTGASGNTIYF.

The chain employs TRBV11-2 and TRBJ2-5; the D gene is possibly TRBD2 (5 bases). V was cut by 1 base and J by 11 bases, with 11 bases left in between. The CDR3 consists of 12 residues. Germline lookup yields CDR1 SGHAT and CDR2 FQNNGV. The CDR3 reads CASSLGAAKQYF. In DNA, the CDR3 is TGTGCCAGCAGCTTAGGAGCGGCGAAACAGTACTTC.

J is TRBJ1-1 and V is TRBV5-6; possible D gene TRBD1, 5 bases. Germline loops: CDR1 SGHDT, CDR2 YYEEEE. The V gene lost 0 bases and the J gene lost 5 bases, with 11 bases spanning the gap. The CDR3 is made up of 14 amino acids. This CDR3 reads CASSLVGLWTEAFF. CDR3 in DNA: TGTGCCAGCAGCTTGGTGGGGCTCTGGACTGAAGCTTTCTTT. The full variable domain, rest sourced from reference TRBV5-6 and TRBJ1-1, is DAGVTQSPTHLIKTRGQQVTLRCSPKSGHDTVSWYQQALGQGPQFIFQYYEEEERQRGNFPDRFSGHQFPNYSSELNVNALLLGDSALYLCASSLVGLWTEAFFGQGTRLTVV.

This clone was observed once. The CDR3 is CAWSYVGGGYTF. In nucleotides, the CDR3 is TGTGCCTGGAGTTATGTAGGTGGGGGCTACACCTTC. The chain uses TRBV30 and TRBJ1-2; D ambiguous. Trimming shortened V by 2 bases and J by 8 bases, and 12 bases separated the two germline ends. Germline V gene lookup returns CDR1 GTSNPN and CDR2 SVGIG (reference sequence). The CDR3 runs 12 residues.

This clone was recorded only once. The chain has TRBV29-1 and TRBJ2-2; TRBD1 matches 10 bases. The CDR3 contains 16 residues. The V gene end was trimmed by 7 bases and the J gene end by 6 bases; junction bases not matched to a gene: 14. CDR1 and CDR2 from the germline V gene are SQVTM and ANQGSEA. The CDR3 sequence is CSAGQGVRRLAGELFF. The CDR3, as DNA: TGCAGCGCTGGACAGGGGGTTAGGCGTTTGGCCGGGGAGCTGTTTTTT.

The rearrangement uses TRBV10-3 and TRBJ1-4, with D tentatively TRBD1 (5 bases). V was clipped by 0 bases and J by 5 bases, with 16 bases between them. The CDR3 length is 17 residues. Germline V gene lookup returns CDR1 ENHRY and CDR2 SYGVKD. The CDR3 DNA follows: TGTGCCATCAGTGAGTCAGACCTCACCGGGACCAATGAAAAACTGTTTTTT. Protein sequence: CAISESDLTGTNEKLFF.

The chain is built from TRBV4-1 and TRBJ1-2; 9 bases match TRBD1. The length of the CDR3 is 19 residues. Germline CDR1 is MGHRA and CDR2 is YSYEKL. J lost 4 bases, V lost 0 bases, and 15 bases had no gene match. CDR3 in DNA: TGCGCCAGCAGCCAAGATCTACACGGGACAGGGAGTGGAATCTATGGCTACACCTTC. Translated, it gives CASSQDLHGTGSGIYGYTF.

The chain carries TRBV14 and TRBJ2-4, with D possibly being TRBD1 (5 bases). CDR1 is SGHDN and CDR2 is FVKESK in the germline V gene. This CDR3 has 14 residues. V shed 4 bases and J shed 2 bases, with 9 bases lying between them. CDR3 sequence: CASSPQGSKNIQYF. The CDR3 bases are TGTGCCAGCAGCCCTCAGGGCTCCAAAAACATTCAGTACTTC.

This chain joins TRBV5-4 and TRBJ2-7; 9 bases fit TRBD2. CDR1 SGHNT and CDR2 YYREEE come from the germline V gene (reference sequence). The CDR3 covers 13 residues. V was clipped by 3 bases and J by 6 bases; unmatched bases: 4. The CDR3 loop reads CASSWISGGEQYF. In DNA, the CDR3 is TGTGCCAGCAGCTGGATTAGCGGGGGCGAGCAGTACTTC.

The chain carries TRBV5-1 and TRBJ1-1; D remains ambiguous. The V gene's germline CDR1 is SGHRS and CDR2 YFSETQ. Trimming took off 4 bases at V and 2 bases at J, with 6 bases between the two ends. CDR3 length equals 12 residues. CDR3 bases: TGCGCCAGCAGCGAAGGTAACACTGAAGCTTTCTTT. Translated: CASSEGNTEAFF.

This chain uses TRBV25-1 with TRBJ2-3; TRBD2 might be the D (6 bases). The CDR3 covers 15 residues. V lost 5 bases and J 2 bases, leaving 14 bases between the germline ends. Germline CDR1 is MGHDK and CDR2 is SYGVNS. This CDR3 is CASSIAGTNTDTQYF. The CDR3 nucleotides are TGTGCCAGCAGTATCGCGGGAACCAACACAGATACGCAGTATTTT.

The chain carries TRBV14 and TRBJ2-7; D is ambiguous. The germline V gene has CDR1 SGHDN and CDR2 FVKESK. The ends were cut back, 3 bases at V and 2 bases at J, with 5 bases in the middle. This CDR3 is built from 12 residues. The CDR3 here is CASSHSAYEQYF. DNA of the CDR3: TGTGCCAGCAGCCATTCCGCCTACGAGCAGTACTTC.

V usage is TRBV18 and J usage is TRBJ1-2; D ambiguous. The CDR3 contains 13 residues. Germline V lookup: CDR1 KGHSH, CDR2 LQKENI. Trimming took 2 bases from V and 6 from J, leaving 10 bases between them. The CDR3: CASSPKTPDGYTF. The CDR3, as DNA: TGTGCCAGCTCACCAAAAACTCCCGATGGCTACACCTTC.

The chain has TRBV5-1 and TRBJ2-4; a weak D match, TRBD2 (5 bases). Trimming cost V 3 bases and J 10 bases, with 14 bases left between them. Looked up from germline, CDR1 is SGHRS and CDR2 is YFSETQ. The CDR3 has 13 residues. The DNA of the CDR3 is TGCGCCAGCAGCTATGGTGGGAGACAAATTCAGTACTTC. It is translated as CASSYGGRQIQYF.

The chain combines TRBV9 with TRBJ1-1, with 9 bases identical to TRBD1. In germline, CDR1 is SGDLS, CDR2 YYNGEE. The CDR3 has 14 residues. The V and J ends lost 1 base and 10 bases, in that order; junction bases with no gene match: 8. This CDR3 is CASSVLTGGFTAFF. The CDR3 DNA reads TGTGCCAGCAGCGTATTGACAGGGGGGTTCACAGCTTTCTTT.